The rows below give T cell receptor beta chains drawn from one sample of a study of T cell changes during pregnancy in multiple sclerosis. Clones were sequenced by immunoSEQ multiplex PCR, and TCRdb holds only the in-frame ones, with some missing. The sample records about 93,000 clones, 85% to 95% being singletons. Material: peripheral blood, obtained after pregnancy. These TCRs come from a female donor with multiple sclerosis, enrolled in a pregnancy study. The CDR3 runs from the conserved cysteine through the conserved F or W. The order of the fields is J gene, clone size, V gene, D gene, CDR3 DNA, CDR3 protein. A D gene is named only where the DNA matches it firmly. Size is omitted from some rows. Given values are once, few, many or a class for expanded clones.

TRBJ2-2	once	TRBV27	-	TGTGCCAGCAGTTTAGGAGGCACCGGGGAGCTGTTTTTT	CASSLGGTGELFF
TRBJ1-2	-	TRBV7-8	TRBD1	TGTGCCAGCAGCTTTTTTGGGACAGGGGGCAAGATCTATGGCTACACCTTC	CASSFFGTGGKIYGYTF
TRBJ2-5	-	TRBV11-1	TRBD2	TGTGCCAGCAGCTTAGGGGCGGGGGAAAACCAAGAGACCCAGTACTTC	CASSLGAGENQETQYF
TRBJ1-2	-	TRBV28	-	TGTGCCAGCAGTTTAGCGGCTAACTATGGCTACACCTTC	CASSLAANYGYTF
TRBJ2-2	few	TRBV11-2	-	TGTGCCAGCAGCCCATGGGGCAGAAACACCGGGGAGCTGTTTTTT	CASSPWGRNTGELFF
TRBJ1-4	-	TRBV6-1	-	TGTGCCAGCACCCCGAGAGGTTACGAAAAACTGTTTTTT	CASTPRGYEKLFF
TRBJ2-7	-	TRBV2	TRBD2	TGTGCCAGCAGTCCCCGGGGAGGGATGTTGTACGAGCAGTACTTC	CASSPRGGMLYEQYF
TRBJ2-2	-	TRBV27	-	TGTGCCAGCAGTTTACGTACCAGGGTAGGAACCGGGGAGCTGTTTTTT	CASSLRTRVGTGELFF
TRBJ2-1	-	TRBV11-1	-	TGTGCCAGCAGCCCGTCGGGTGGGAGTGATTACAATGAGCAGTTCTTC	CASSPSGGSDYNEQFF
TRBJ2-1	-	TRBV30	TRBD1	TGTGCCTGGAGCCGGACATGGACAGGGGAGAGTGAGCAGTTCTTC	CAWSRTWTGESEQFF